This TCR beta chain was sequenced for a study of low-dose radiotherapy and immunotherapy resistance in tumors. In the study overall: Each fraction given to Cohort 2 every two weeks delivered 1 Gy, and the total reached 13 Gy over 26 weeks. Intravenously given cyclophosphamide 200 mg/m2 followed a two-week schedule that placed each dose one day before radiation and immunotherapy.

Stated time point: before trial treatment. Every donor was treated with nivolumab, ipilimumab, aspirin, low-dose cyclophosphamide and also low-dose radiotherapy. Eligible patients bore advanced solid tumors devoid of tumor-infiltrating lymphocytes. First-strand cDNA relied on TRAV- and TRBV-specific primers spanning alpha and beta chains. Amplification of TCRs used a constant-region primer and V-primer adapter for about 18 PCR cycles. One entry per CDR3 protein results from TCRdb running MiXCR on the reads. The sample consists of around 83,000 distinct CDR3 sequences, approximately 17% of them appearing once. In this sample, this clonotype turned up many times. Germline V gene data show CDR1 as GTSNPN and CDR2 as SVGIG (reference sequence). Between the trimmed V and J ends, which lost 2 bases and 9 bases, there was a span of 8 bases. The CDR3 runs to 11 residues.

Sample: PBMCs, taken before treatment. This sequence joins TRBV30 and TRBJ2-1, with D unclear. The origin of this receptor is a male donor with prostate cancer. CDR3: CAWSPYGEQFF. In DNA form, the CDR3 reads TGTGCCTGGAGTCCATACGGTGAGCAGTTCTTC.